Presented here are 5 T cell receptor beta chains from one specimen sequenced in a study of blood T cell repertoires in COVID-19. Assay: immunoSEQ multiplex PCR; the TCRdb copy retains only in-frame clones and omits some. The sample carries fewer than 120,000 clones, roughly 80% recorded once. Specimen: peripheral blood. Receptors originate from a woman aged 60 to 75 with acute or convalescent COVID-19.

A remark on this clone: A much more abundant neighbour one base away suggests this may be a read error. Other DNA sequences within the sample encode an identical CDR3. The chain carries TRBV9 and TRBJ2-3, with 8 positions matching TRBD1. Germline CDR1 SGDLS, CDR2 YYNGEE. This CDR3 has 15 residues. With 2 bases clipped from V and 3 bases from J, the junction kept 5 bases outside the gene matches. The CDR3 coding sequence is TGTGCCAGCAGCGTGACAGGGGATGGTACAGATACGCAGTATTTT. Residues: CASSVTGDGTDTQYF.

The gene calls are TRBV12-3 or TRBV12-4 and TRBJ1-1; no clear D gene. The CDR3 is 11 amino acids. Deletions cut 7 bases from V and 4 bases from J, with 7 bases between. CDR3 in DNA: TGTGCCAGCACTTCGGTCACTGAAGCTTTCTTT. This translates into CASTSVTEAFF.

This clone was picked up a small number of times. The chain recombines TRBV6-1 with TRBJ1-5, with D perhaps matching TRBD1 (6 bases). V was trimmed by 2 bases and J by 9 bases, leaving 14 bases between them. The CDR3 is made up of 14 amino acids. Per the germline V gene, CDR1 is MNHNS and CDR2 is SASEGT. Written as DNA, the CDR3 is TGTGCCAGCAGTGAATTGAGGGGGGGTGGGCCCCAGCATTTT. It specifies CASSELRGGGPQHF.

The chain combines TRBV7-9 with TRBJ1-4, with 7 bases fitting TRBD1. After removal of 5 bases from V and 9 bases from J, the junction contained 6 bases not matched to a gene. Per germline, CDR1 SEHNR and CDR2 FQNEAQ (reference sequence). The CDR3 spans 13 residues. CDR3 region: CASSPWDRQKLFF. The DNA of the CDR3 is TGTGCCAGCAGCCCTTGGGACAGACAAAAACTGTTTTTT.

The rearrangement links TRBV7-9 to TRBJ1-2, with 12 bases matching TRBD1. CDR1 and CDR2 from the germline V gene are SEHNR and FQNEAQ (reference sequence). The length of the CDR3 is 14 residues. Trimming took 3 bases from V and 8 from J; bases not matched to a gene: 4. CDR3 in DNA: TGTGCCAGCAGCTTCGGGACAGGGGGCAGAGGCTACACCTTC. Residues: CASSFGTGGRGYTF.